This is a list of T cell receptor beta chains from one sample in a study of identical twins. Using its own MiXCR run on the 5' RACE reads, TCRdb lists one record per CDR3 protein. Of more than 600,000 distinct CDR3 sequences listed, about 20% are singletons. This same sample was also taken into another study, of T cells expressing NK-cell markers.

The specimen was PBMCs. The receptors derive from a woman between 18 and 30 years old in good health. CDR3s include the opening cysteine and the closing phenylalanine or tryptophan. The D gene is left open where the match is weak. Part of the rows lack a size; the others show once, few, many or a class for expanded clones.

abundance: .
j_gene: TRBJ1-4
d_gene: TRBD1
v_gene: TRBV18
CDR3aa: CASSPGAGGNEKLFF
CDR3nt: TGTGCCAGCTCACCAGGAGCAGGGGGCAATGAAAAACTGTTTTTT

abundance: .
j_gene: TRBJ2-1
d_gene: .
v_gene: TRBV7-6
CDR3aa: CASSGGPSSYNEQFF
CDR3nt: TGTGCCAGCAGCGGGGGGCCTAGCTCCTACAATGAGCAGTTCTTC

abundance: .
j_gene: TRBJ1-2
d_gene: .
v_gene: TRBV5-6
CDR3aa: CASSLTGRVWGYTF
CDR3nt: TGTGCCAGCAGCCTGACGGGCAGGGTTTGGGGCTACACCTTC

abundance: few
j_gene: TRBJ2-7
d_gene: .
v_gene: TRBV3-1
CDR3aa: CASSQEAASVVNEQYF
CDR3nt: TGTGCCAGCAGCCAAGAGGCAGCTAGTGTTGTCAACGAGCAGTACTTC

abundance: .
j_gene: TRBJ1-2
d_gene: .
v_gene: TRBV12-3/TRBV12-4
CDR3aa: CASSLQQGPWGYTF
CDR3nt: TGTGCCAGCAGTTTGCAACAAGGGCCTTGGGGCTACACCTTC

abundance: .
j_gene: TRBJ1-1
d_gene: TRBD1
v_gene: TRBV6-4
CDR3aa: CASSFTGGAGAEAFF
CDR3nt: TGTGCCAGCAGTTTTACAGGGGGCGCGGGCGCTGAAGCTTTCTTT

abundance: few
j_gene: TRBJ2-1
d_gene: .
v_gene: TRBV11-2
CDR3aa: CASSFVGLGEQFF
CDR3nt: TGTGCCAGCAGCTTCGTAGGTCTGGGGGAGCAGTTCTTC

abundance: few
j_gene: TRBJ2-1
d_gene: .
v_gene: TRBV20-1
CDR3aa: CSATQGIKILVPNEQFF
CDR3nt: TGCAGTGCTACCCAGGGGATTAAAATACTAGTGCCCAATGAGCAGTTCTTC

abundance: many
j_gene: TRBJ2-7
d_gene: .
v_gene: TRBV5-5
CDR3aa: CASSGHYEQYF
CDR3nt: TGTGCCAGCAGCGGCCACTACGAGCAGTACTTC

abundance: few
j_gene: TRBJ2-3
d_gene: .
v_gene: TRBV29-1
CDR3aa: CSVVDQGTQYF
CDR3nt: TGCAGCGTCGTTGATCAGGGTACGCAGTATTTT

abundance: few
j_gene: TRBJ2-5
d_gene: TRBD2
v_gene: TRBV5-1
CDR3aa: CASSSGTSGRLTQYF
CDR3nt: TGCGCCAGCAGCTCTGGGACTAGCGGGAGATTGACCCAGTACTTC

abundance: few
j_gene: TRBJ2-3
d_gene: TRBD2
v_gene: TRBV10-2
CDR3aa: CASSVNSGVAQYF
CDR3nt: TGCGCCAGCAGTGTGAATAGCGGGGTAGCGCAGTATTTT

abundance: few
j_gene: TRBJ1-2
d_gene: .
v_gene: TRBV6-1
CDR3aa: CASSEAHYAGNYGYTF
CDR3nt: TGTGCCAGCAGTGAAGCGCACTACGCGGGGAACTATGGCTACACCTTC

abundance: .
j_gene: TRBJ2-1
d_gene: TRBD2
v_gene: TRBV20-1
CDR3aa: CSALGRLAGVNEQFF
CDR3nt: TGCAGTGCCCTTGGGAGGCTAGCGGGAGTGAATGAGCAGTTCTTC

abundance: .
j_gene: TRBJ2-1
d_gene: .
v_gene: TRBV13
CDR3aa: CASRRDSRSYNEQFF
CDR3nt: TGTGCCAGCAGACGAGACAGCCGGTCCTACAATGAGCAGTTCTTC

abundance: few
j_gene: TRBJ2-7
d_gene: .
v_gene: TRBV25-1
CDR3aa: CASSETWGYEQYF
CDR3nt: TGTGCCAGCAGTGAAACATGGGGCTACGAGCAGTACTTC

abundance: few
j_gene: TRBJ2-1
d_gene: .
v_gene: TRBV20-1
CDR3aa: CSARRSAGNHNEQFF
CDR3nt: TGCAGTGCTAGACGGTCGGCAGGGAACCACAATGAGCAGTTCTTC

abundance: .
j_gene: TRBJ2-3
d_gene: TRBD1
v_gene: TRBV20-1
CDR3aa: CSARARTGNPDTQYF
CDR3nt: TGCAGTGCTCGCGCGCGGACAGGGAACCCAGATACGCAGTATTTT

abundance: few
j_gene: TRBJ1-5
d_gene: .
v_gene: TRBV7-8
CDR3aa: CASSSSIRGNQPQHF
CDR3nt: TGTGCCAGCAGCTCATCCATTAGGGGGAATCAGCCCCAGCATTTT

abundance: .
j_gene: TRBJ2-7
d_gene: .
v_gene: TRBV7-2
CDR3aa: CASSLTDGGSYEQYF
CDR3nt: TGTGCCAGCAGCTTAACGGATGGGGGTTCCTACGAGCAGTACTTC

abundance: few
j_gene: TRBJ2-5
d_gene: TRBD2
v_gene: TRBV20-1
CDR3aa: CSATRSGEVSF
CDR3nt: TGCAGTGCTACTCGAAGCGGGGAAGTGTCTTTC

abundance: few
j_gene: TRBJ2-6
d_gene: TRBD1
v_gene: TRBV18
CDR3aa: CASSQDRDGANVLTF
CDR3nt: TGTGCCAGCTCACAAGACAGGGATGGGGCCAACGTCCTGACTTTC

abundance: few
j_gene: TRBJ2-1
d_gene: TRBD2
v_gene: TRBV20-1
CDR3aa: CSARSLAGAHNEQFF
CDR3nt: TGCAGTGCTAGAAGTCTAGCGGGGGCCCACAATGAGCAGTTCTTC

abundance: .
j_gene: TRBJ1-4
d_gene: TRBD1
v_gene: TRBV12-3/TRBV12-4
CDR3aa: CASSLVTGEEKLFF
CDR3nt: TGTGCCAGCAGTTTAGTGACAGGGGAAGAAAAACTGTTTTTT

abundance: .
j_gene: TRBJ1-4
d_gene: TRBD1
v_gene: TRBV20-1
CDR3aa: CSARARGEKLFF
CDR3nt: TGCAGTGCTAGAGCCAGGGGGGAAAAACTGTTTTTT

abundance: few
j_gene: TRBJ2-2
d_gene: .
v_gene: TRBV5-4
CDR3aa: CASSLRQGPTGELFF
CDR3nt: TGTGCCAGCAGCTTGAGGCAGGGCCCCACCGGGGAGCTGTTTTTT

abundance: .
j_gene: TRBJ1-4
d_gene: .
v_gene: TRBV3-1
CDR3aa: CASSPLSPEKLFF
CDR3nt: TGTGCCAGCAGCCCCCTTTCACCTGAAAAACTGTTTTTT

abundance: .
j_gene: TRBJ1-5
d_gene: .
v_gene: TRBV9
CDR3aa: CASSVDGGSNQPQHF
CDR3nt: TGTGCCAGCAGCGTAGATGGCGGGAGCAATCAGCCCCAGCATTTT

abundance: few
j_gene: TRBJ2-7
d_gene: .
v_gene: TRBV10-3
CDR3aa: CAIGGSANGEQYF
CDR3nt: TGTGCCATCGGCGGATCCGCCAACGGCGAGCAGTACTTC

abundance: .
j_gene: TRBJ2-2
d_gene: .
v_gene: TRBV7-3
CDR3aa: CASSSGPRDGELFF
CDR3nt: TGTGCCAGCAGCTCGGGACCTAGGGACGGGGAGCTGTTTTTT

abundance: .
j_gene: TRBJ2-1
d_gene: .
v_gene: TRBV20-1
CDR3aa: CSARDLETYGDNEQFF
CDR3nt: TGCAGTGCTAGAGATCTGGAAACGTACGGAGACAATGAGCAGTTCTTC

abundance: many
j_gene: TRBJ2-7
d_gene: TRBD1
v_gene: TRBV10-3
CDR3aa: CAISATPGQGNKQYF
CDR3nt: TGTGCCATCAGTGCGACCCCGGGACAGGGGAACAAGCAGTACTTC

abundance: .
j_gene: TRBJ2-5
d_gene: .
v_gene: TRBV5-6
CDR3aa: CASSVRGGRETQYF
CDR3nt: TGTGCCAGCAGCGTTAGGGGGGGGCGAGAGACCCAGTACTTC

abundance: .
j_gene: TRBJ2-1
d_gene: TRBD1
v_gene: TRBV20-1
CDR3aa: CSASPDRDNEQFF
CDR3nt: TGCAGTGCTAGCCCGGACAGGGATAATGAGCAGTTCTTC

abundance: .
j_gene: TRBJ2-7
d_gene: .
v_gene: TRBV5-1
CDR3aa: CASAETGREQYF
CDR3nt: TGCGCCAGCGCCGAGACCGGGAGAGAGCAGTACTTC

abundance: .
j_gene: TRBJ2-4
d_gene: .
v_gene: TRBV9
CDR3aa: CASSVGIGERNIQYF
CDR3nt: TGTGCCAGCAGCGTAGGGATAGGGGAGAGAAACATTCAGTACTTC

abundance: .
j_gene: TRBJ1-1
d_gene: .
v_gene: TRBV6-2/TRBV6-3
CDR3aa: CASSHQQTEAFF
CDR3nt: TGTGCCAGCAGCCACCAGCAAACTGAAGCTTTCTTT